This T cell receptor (beta chain) was found in a study of blood T cell repertoires in COVID-19 (dated by TCRdb to about 2020). Describing the broader study: The collaborator samples originated in the United States, Italy and Spain and spanned the acute and convalescent phases of COVID-19. The material from the prospective study consisted of cDNA or gDNA derived from T cells, B-cell-depleted T cells, or PBMCs. Sample metadata almost always included a de-identified subject ID, COVID-19 status, age in years and sex. The dataset comprised deeply sampled blood TCRbeta repertoires from subjects exposed to, actively infected with, or recovered from COVID-19. The repertoires were made available in a free public database intended to serve as a resource for research on the immune response to SARS-CoV-2. Samples came from the ongoing ImmuneRACE study (first 160 participants) plus 1,254 subjects from 6 global collaborators. HLA class I and class II types, where available, came from metadata supplied by the sample provider rather than from assay-based typing. General findings and caveats noted by the study authors: The amount of clinical and demographic metadata varied by source and participant and was provided uncurated.

Counted from cysteine to phenylalanine, this CDR3 has 15 amino acids. Left in the record is the CDR3 DNA by itself, 45 bases read in frame from the first base. The trim is 1 base for V and 1 base for J, with a gap of 10 bases between the germline ends. From the germline V gene, CDR1 is SGHNT and CDR2 is YENEEA. Turning to this clone: The clone's antigen remains unknown. No much larger clone exists at a distance of one base, and base qualities are not known.

Collaborating institutions collected whole blood in K2EDTA tubes following their own protocols. Collaborator samples were shipped for TCRbeta analysis as frozen whole blood, isolated PBMCs, or DNA extracted from either sample type. TCRbeta CDR3 regions were amplified from genomic DNA by means of the immunoSEQ Assay, a bias-controlled multiplex PCR. The published analysis was carried out like this. Nucleated cell counts per sample were estimated from amplification of reference gene primers within the assay. To quantify the absolute abundance of each unique TCRbeta CDR3 rearrangement, sequence reads were collapsed and filtered. For each sample, productive Simpson clonality was calculated as the square root of Simpson's diversity index across productive rearrangements. In its TCRdb copy, this immuneACCESS table keeps in-frame sequences only and misses some clones. Where compared with another copy, unresolved V genes explain less than half of these, and the others have no known cause. V, J and clone size are those of that table, while D and trimming were read from the DNA. The sample contains some 400,000 clones, around nine tenths of them found a single time. The ten most abundant clones make up 3% of the sample.

This sequence was found in a human donor in a cohort sampled during active COVID-19. The specimen sequenced was peripheral blood. Recombination connected TRBV11-3 to TRBJ1-1, and TRBD1 may be the D gene, going by 5 matching bases. The bases read TGTGCCAGCAGCTTAGCGGGGGAGACGAACACTGAAGCTTTCTTT. Its protein reads: CASSLAGETNTEAFF.